The entry below gives a single TCR beta chain sequence along with its context. The antigen is unknown. Profiling relied on immunoSEQ multiplex PCR, and the TCRdb table lists in-frame clones only, not all of them. Of about 990,000 clones listed, 78% were seen once; the top ten hold 0.55% to 0.7%. Germline V lookup: CDR1 MNHEY, CDR2 SMNVEV (reference sequence). The CDR3 is made up of 14 amino acids. V was shortened by 6 bases and J by 9 bases, with 18 bases between the two germline ends. The sample belongs to a study of shared clonotypes between healthy human individuals. Whole-study results and caveats: An expected dependence of interdonor clonotype sharing on sequencing depth was noted.

This rearrangement joins TRBV27 to TRBJ1-5; D is unclear. The TCR sequence derives from a man between 18 and 35 years old in good health. Some clones in this sample may be carry-over from other donors' samples. The material sequenced was memory CD4+ T cells from PBMCs. Subset here: CD45RA-negative fraction. CDR3 nucleotides: TGTGCCAGCAGCCCTTATTCTAAGTCGGGGCCCCAGCATTTT. Amino acid sequence: CASSPYSKSGPQHF.